This is a list of T cell receptor beta chains from one sample in a study of blood T cell repertoires in COVID-19. Some clones are missing from TCRdb's copy, which holds only in-frame ones; the method was immunoSEQ multiplex PCR. The sample records approximately 59,000 clones, roughly 81% being singletons. The sequencing input was peripheral blood. The receptors here all came from an elderly man with acute or convalescent COVID-19. Both conserved end residues are part of each CDR3. The D gene is left open where the match is weak. Part of the rows lack a size; the others show once, few, many or a class for expanded clones.

abundance,j_gene,d_gene,v_gene,CDR3nt,CDR3aa
-,TRBJ2-1,TRBD1,TRBV2,TGTGCCAGCAGTCCGGGACAGGGGGCGCGGAATGAGCAGTTCTTC,CASSPGQGARNEQFF
-,TRBJ2-2,-,TRBV30,TGTGCCTGGTCCCTAGACAGGACCGGGGAGCTGTTTTTT,CAWSLDRTGELFF
-,TRBJ2-5,-,TRBV7-2,TGTGCCAGCATTCCACAGGGGGGGGAAGAGACCCAGTACTTC,CASIPQGGEETQYF
-,TRBJ1-1,-,TRBV18,TGTGCCAGCTCACCGGGCGGGGCGGCGGGCACTGAAGCTTTCTTT,CASSPGGAAGTEAFF
few,TRBJ2-3,-,TRBV10-3,TGTGCCATCAGTTCTCCGAGCGCACCCGACCCAGATACGCAGTATTTT,CAISSPSAPDPDTQYF
-,TRBJ2-4,-,TRBV7-2,TGTGCCAGCAGCCCGCTGTGGGAGTCGAAAAACATTCAGTACTTC,CASSPLWESKNIQYF
-,TRBJ2-2,TRBD2,TRBV9,TGTGCCAGCAGCGTTGCGGGAGGGTTCCCCGGGGAGCTGTTTTTT,CASSVAGGFPGELFF
-,TRBJ2-1,-,TRBV27,TGTGCCAGCAGTTCCCGCCGGGGCAATGAGCAGTTCTTC,CASSSRRGNEQFF
-,TRBJ2-2,-,TRBV15,TGTGCCACCAGCAGAGTGGGGGCTATTAGGGGCGGGGAGCTGTTTTTT,CATSRVGAIRGGELFF
once,TRBJ2-6,-,TRBV21-1,TGTGCCTTTTGCCCGCTGGGACAGGACTACTTCCGGGCCAACGTCCTGACTTTC,CAFCPLGQDYFRANVLTF
-,TRBJ2-7,-,TRBV6-2/TRBV6-3,TGTGCCAGCAGCCCCAGGGATTACGAGCAGTACTTC,CASSPRDYEQYF
many,TRBJ2-2,TRBD2,TRBV24-1,TGTGCCACCAGTGATTTGGAGCGGGGGGACACCGGGGAGCTGTTTTTT,CATSDLERGDTGELFF
-,TRBJ1-1,-,TRBV4-1,TGCGCCAGCAGCCAAGGCTTCCGGGACATCCCCCAAGCTTTCTTT,CASSQGFRDIPQAFF
-,TRBJ1-1,TRBD1,TRBV3-1/TRBV3-2,TGTGCCAGCAGCCTTAGACAGGGGGCTGAAGCTTTCTTT,CASSLRQGAEAFF
few,TRBJ1-1,-,TRBV2,TGTGCCAGCAACCCGGGACTCGACACTGAAGCTTTCTTT,CASNPGLDTEAFF
-,TRBJ1-2,-,TRBV7-2,TGTGCCAGCAGCTTAGCAAGAAGCCTCTATGGCTACACCTTC,CASSLARSLYGYTF
-,TRBJ2-1,-,TRBV6-6,TGTGCCAGCAGTTACTCAGAGGCCGGAAATGAGCAGTTCTTC,CASSYSEAGNEQFF
-,TRBJ2-5,-,TRBV30,TGTGCCTGGAGTGTCTGGGGCACGGGGACCCAGTACTTC,CAWSVWGTGTQYF
-,TRBJ1-5,-,TRBV7-2,TGTGCCAGCAGCCAGGAGGACCCCACGCCCCAGCATTTT,CASSQEDPTPQHF
-,TRBJ1-5,TRBD1,TRBV9,TGTGCCAGCAGCCCGGGGGACAGTCCAGGTCAGCCCCAGCATTTT,CASSPGDSPGQPQHF
-,TRBJ2-2,TRBD2,TRBV11-2,TGTGCCAGCAGCTCACCTGGGGGACTAGCGGCCAACACCGGGGAGCTGTTTTTT,CASSSPGGLAANTGELFF
-,TRBJ2-7,TRBD2,TRBV28,TGTGCCAGCAGGGTGATAGCGGGAGAACACGAGCAGTACTTC,CASRVIAGEHEQYF
-,TRBJ2-7,-,TRBV19,TGTGCCACCACCCAGGGGAAGGGAATAGGCTACGAGCAGTACTTC,CATTQGKGIGYEQYF
-,TRBJ2-7,TRBD2,TRBV2,TGTGCCAGCAGTGAGAAGCGGGGGGCCCTATACTACGAGCAGTACTTC,CASSEKRGALYYEQYF